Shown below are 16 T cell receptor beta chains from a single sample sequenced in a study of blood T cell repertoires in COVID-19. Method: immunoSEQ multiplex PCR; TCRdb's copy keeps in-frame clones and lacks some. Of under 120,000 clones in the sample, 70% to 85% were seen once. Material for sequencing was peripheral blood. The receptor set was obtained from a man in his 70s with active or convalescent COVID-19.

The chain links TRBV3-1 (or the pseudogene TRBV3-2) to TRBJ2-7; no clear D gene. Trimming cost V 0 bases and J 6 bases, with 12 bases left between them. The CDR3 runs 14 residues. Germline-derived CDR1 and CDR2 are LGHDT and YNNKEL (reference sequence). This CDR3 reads CASSQEGFAVEQYF. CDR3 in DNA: TGTGCCAGCAGCCAAGAAGGATTTGCGGTCGAGCAGTACTTC.

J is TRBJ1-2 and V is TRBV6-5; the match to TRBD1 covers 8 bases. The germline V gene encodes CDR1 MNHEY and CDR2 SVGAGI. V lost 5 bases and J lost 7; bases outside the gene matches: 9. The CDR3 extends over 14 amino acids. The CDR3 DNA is TGTGCCAGCAGTCCGGACAGGGCTCCGGGTGGCTACACCTTC. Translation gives CASSPDRAPGGYTF.

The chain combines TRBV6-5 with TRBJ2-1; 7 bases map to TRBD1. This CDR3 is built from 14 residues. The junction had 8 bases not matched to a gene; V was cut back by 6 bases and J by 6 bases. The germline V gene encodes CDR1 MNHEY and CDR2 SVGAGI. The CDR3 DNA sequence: TGTGCCAGCAGAGACAGGGTCCCCCTCAATGAGCAGTTCTTC. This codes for CASRDRVPLNEQFF.

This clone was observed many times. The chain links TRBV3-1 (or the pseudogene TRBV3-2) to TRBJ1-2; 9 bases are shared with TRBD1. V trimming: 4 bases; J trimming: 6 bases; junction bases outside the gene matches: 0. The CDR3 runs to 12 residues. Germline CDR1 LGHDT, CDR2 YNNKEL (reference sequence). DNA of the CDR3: TGTGCCAGCAGCCGGACAGGGGATGGCTACACCTTC. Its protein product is CASSRTGDGYTF.

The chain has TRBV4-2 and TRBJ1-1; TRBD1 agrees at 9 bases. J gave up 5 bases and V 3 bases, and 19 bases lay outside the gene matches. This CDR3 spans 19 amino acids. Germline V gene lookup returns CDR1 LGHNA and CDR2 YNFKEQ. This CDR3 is CASSQARVDRGILRTEAFF. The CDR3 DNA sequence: TGTGCCAGCAGCCAGGCCCGGGTGGACAGGGGAATATTACGAACTGAAGCTTTCTTT.

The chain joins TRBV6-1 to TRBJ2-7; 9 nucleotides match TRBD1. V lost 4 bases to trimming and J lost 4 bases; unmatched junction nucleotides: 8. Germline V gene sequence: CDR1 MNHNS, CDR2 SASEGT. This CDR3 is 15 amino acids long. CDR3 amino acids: CASSVAGTGLYEQYF. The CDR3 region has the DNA TGTGCCAGCAGTGTAGCCGGGACAGGGCTATACGAGCAGTACTTC.

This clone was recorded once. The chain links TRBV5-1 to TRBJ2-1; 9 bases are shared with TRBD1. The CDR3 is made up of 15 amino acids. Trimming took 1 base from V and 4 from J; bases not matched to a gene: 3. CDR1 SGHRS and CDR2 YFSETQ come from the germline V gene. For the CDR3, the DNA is TGCGCCAGCAGCTTGCCGGGACAGGGATACAATGAGCAGTTCTTC. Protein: CASSLPGQGYNEQFF.

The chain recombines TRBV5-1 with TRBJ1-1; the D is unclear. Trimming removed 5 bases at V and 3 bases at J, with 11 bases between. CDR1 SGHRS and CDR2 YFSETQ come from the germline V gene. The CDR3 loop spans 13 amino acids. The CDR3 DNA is TGCGCCAGCAGTACGAACGGGGACACTGAAGCTTTCTTT. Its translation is CASSTNGDTEAFF.

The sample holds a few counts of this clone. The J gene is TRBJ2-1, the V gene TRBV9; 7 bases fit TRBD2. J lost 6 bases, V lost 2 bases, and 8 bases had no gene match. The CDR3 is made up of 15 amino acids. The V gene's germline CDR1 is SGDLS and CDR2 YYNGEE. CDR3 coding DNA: TGTGCCAGCAGCGTCAGGGAGGGATGGACCAATGAGCAGTTCTTC. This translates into CASSVREGWTNEQFF.

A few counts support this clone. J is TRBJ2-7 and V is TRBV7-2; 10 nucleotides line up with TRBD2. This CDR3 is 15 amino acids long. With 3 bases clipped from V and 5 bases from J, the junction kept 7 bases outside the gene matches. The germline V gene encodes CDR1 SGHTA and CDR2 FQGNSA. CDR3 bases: TGTGCCAGCAGCTTTGGCCTAGCGGGGGTAAACGAGCAGTACTTC. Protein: CASSFGLAGVNEQYF.

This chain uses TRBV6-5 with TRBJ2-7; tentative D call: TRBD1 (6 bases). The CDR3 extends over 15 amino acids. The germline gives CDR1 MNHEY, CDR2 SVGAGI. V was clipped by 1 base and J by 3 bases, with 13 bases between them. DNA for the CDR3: TGTGCCAGCAGTTACTTCGACAGGAACCACTACGAGCAGTACTTC. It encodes CASSYFDRNHYEQYF.

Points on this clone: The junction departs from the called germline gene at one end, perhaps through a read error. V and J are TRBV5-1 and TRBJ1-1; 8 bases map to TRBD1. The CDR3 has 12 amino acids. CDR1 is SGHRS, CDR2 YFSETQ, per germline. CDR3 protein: CASSWDRDRPLF. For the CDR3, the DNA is TGCGCCAGCAGCTGGGACCGGGACAGGCCGCTCTTT.

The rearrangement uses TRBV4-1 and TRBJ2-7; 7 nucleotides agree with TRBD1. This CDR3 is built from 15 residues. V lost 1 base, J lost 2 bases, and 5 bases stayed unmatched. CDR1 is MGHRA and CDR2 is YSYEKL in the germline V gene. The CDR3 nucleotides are TGCGCCAGCAGCCAAGGGGGGACAGTCCCCTACGAGCAGTACTTC. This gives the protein CASSQGGTVPYEQYF.

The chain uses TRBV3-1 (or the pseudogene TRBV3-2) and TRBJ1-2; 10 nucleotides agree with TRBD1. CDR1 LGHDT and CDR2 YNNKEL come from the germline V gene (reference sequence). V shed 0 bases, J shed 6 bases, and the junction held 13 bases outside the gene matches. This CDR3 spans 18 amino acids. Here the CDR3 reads CASSQDLTRVTGGDGYTF. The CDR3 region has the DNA TGTGCCAGCAGCCAAGATCTCACCCGGGTGACAGGGGGCGATGGCTACACCTTC.

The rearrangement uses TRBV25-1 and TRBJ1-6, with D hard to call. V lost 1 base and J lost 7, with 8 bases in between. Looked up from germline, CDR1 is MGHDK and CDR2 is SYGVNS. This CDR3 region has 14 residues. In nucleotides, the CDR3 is TGTGCCAGCAGTGAATCTGGGCGCAATTCACCCCTCCACTTT. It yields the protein CASSESGRNSPLHF.

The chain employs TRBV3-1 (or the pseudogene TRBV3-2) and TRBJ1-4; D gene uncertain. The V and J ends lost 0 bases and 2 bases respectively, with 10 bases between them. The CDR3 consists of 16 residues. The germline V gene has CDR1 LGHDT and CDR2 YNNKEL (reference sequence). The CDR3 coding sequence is TGTGCCAGCAGCCAAGATCTTGGAGGGACTAATGAAAAACTGTTTTTT. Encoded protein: CASSQDLGGTNEKLFF.